This TCR beta chain stems from a study of T cell responses to AZD1222 COVID-19 vaccine. Study observations and caveats: Spike-wide vaccine-associated CD4 TCRs dominated at 160-218 and 743-854.

Data came from immunoSEQ multiplex PCR; TCRdb stores just in-frame clones and leaves some out. This repertoire shows fewer than 200,000 clones, roughly 88% found once; its top ten account for 9.5% to 13%. Points on this clone: As yet, its antigen is unknown.

Germline loops: CDR1 MDHEN, CDR2 SYDVKM. V gave up 3 bases and J gave up 5 bases, with 13 bases separating them. The CDR3 contains 14 residues. This TCR was sampled from an adult who received the AZD1222 COVID-19 vaccine. The sample in question was peripheral blood, obtained 28 days after the second AZD1222 dose. The genes are TRBV28 and TRBJ1-1; D might be TRBD1 (5 bases). The CDR3 is CASSFQLKGTEAFF. The CDR3 DNA sequence: TGTGCCAGCAGTTTCCAACTTAAGGGGACTGAAGCTTTCTTT.